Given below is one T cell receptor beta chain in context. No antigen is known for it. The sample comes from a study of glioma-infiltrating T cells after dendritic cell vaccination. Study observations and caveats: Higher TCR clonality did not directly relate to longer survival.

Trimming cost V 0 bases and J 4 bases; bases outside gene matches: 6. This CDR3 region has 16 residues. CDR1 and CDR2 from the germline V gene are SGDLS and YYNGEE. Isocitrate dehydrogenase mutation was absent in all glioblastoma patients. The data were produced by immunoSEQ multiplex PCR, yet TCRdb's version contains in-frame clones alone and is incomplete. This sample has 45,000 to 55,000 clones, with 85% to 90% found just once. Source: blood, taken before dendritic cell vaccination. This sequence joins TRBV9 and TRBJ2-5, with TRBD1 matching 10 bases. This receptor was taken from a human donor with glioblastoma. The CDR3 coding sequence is TGTGCCAGCAGCGTAGAGGGGACAGGGGTCCCAGAGACCCAGTACTTC. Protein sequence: CASSVEGTGVPETQYF.